This passage covers 24 T cell receptor beta chains from one sample sequenced in a study of blood T cell repertoires in COVID-19 (TCRdb year 2020). The library was produced with the immunoSEQ multiplex PCR assay. This immuneACCESS table, as held by TCRdb, lists in-frame sequences with V and J called but not all clones. Of the missing ones, under half trace to an unresolved V gene in checked studies; the others have no known cause. The sample table records more than 250,000 clones; 70% to 90% of these occur just once. The ten largest clonotypes hold roughly 2.2% of the sample. Input material: PBMCs or T cells enriched from blood (not recorded which). These receptors came from a man aged 25 to 40 who had recovered from COVID-19.

V gene TRBV27 combines with J gene TRBJ1-6; possible D gene TRBD1, 5 bases. Germline lookup yields CDR1 MNHEY and CDR2 SMNVEV (reference sequence). V lost 3 bases, J lost 4 bases, and 10 bases lay in between. The CDR3 extends over 15 amino acids. The CDR3 bases are TGTGCCAGCAGTTTCGTTCCAGGGTATAATTCACCCCTCCACTTT. This sequence encodes CASSFVPGYNSPLHF.

The chain's CDR3 is CARNHRLRSSYNSPLHF. As DNA, the CDR3 is TGTGCCAGAAATCACAGGCTTAGGAGCTCCTATAATTCACCCCTCCACTTT. The V call is TRBV5-3, the J call TRBJ1-6, with D possibly being TRBD1 (5 bases). TRBV5-3 is placed among ORFs of uncertain function. The CDR3 totals 17 residues. Trimming pared 6 bases from V and 0 bases from J, leaving 16 bases between.

The gene calls are TRBV9 and TRBJ1-2; D is ambiguous. CDR1 is SGDLS, CDR2 YYNGEE, per germline. CDR3 length: 14 residues. V was clipped by 0 bases and J by 8 bases, with 14 bases between them. The CDR3 DNA reads TGTGCCAGCAGCGTAGTTGGCTCCGCGGGGGGCTACACCTTC. Translated, it gives CASSVVGSAGGYTF.

This clone was picked up one time. V usage is TRBV2 and J usage is TRBJ1-2; 8 nucleotides line up with TRBD1. CDR3 length: 14 amino acids. With V trimmed by 6 bases and J by 3 bases, 6 bases remained unmatched. CDR1 is SNHLY, CDR2 FYNNEI, per germline. CDR3 protein: CASRDGQGDYGYTF. The CDR3, as DNA: TGTGCCAGCAGGGATGGACAGGGTGACTATGGCTACACCTTC.

This chain links TRBV3-1 (or the pseudogene TRBV3-2) with TRBJ1-1; D might be TRBD1 (6 bases). Germline V CDR1 and CDR2: LGHDT, YNNKEL (reference sequence). This CDR3 comprises 14 residues. Trimming removed 6 bases from V and 3 bases from J, with 14 bases in between. In DNA, the CDR3 is TGTGCCAGCAGGGACAGAAGCGGTCACACTGAAGCTTTCTTT. It codes for CASRDRSGHTEAFF.

J is TRBJ2-5 and V is TRBV7-9; D remains unclear. With 4 bases removed from V and 5 bases from J, the gap between germline ends came to 20 bases. The CDR3 is 16 amino acids. Germline-derived CDR1 and CDR2 are SEHNR and FQNEAQ (reference sequence). The CDR3 loop reads CASSSPARLAIETQYF. The CDR3 bases are TGTGCCAGCAGCTCACCTGCCCGACTGGCAATTGAGACCCAGTACTTC.

V gene TRBV29-1 combines with J gene TRBJ1-1; no clear D gene. The CDR3 length is 12 residues. Germline CDR1 SQVTM, CDR2 ANQGSEA. Between the trimmed V and J ends, which lost 0 bases and 8 bases, there was a span of 10 bases. CDR3 sequence reads: CSVEDPLVEAFF. The CDR3 bases are TGCAGCGTTGAAGATCCTTTAGTGGAAGCTTTCTTT.

This CDR3 reads CAISGLGENGYTF. In DNA form, the CDR3 reads TGTGCCATCAGTGGGTTGGGAGAAAATGGCTACACCTTC. The V call is TRBV10-3, the J call TRBJ1-2; the D is unclear. V lost 4 bases and J lost 6, with 12 bases in between. Germline V lookup: CDR1 ENHRY, CDR2 SYGVKD. The CDR3 totals 13 residues.

This sequence joins TRBV19 and TRBJ1-1, with D tentatively TRBD1 (6 bases). V shed 8 bases and J shed 1 base, with 14 bases lying between them. The germline V gene has CDR1 LNHDA and CDR2 SQIVND (reference sequence). The CDR3 is 14 residues long. CDR3 residues: CASQPEGGNTEAFF. The CDR3 DNA reads as TGTGCCAGTCAACCTGAAGGGGGGAACACTGAAGCTTTCTTT.

This clone was detected only a few times. V usage is TRBV6-5 and J usage is TRBJ2-1; TRBD1 matches 8 bases. This CDR3 spans 15 amino acids. The V gene end was trimmed by 6 bases and the J gene end by 5 bases; junction bases not matched to a gene: 9. Looked up from germline, CDR1 is MNHEY and CDR2 is SVGAGI. CDR3 loop: CASSYRGTGNNEQFF. CDR3 bases: TGTGCCAGCAGCTACCGCGGGACAGGCAACAATGAGCAGTTCTTC.

The CDR3 sequence is CASSAGTGVWPGYTF. The CDR3 DNA sequence: TGTGCCAGCAGCGCCGGGACGGGAGTTTGGCCTGGCTACACCTTC. The chain recombines TRBV9 with TRBJ1-2; D is possibly TRBD1 (5 bases). V lost 3 bases and J 7 bases, leaving 19 bases between the germline ends. The germline CDR1 and CDR2 sequences are SGDLS and YYNGEE. The length of the CDR3 is 15 residues.

This chain links TRBV30 with TRBJ1-5; 9 nucleotides align to TRBD1. J lost 6 bases, V lost 0 bases, and 9 bases had no gene match. The CDR3 extends over 16 amino acids. Germline V gives CDR1 GTSNPN, CDR2 SVGIG (reference sequence). The CDR3 nucleotides are TGTGCCTGGAGTGTACGGACAGGGGAGCGGGGTCAGCCCCAGCATTTT. Amino acid sequence: CAWSVRTGERGQPQHF.

This chain joins TRBV12-5 and TRBJ2-1; TRBD2 aligns across 7 bases. This CDR3 region has 14 residues. Germline CDR1 is LGHNT and CDR2 is FRNRAP. The V segment lost 3 bases and the J segment 5 bases; nucleotides outside the gene matches: 4. CDR3 amino acids: CASGFGGGDNEQFF. The CDR3 DNA reads as TGTGCTAGTGGTTTCGGCGGGGGAGACAATGAGCAGTTCTTC.

CDR3 DNA: TGTGCCAGCAGTACAACCCACAATGAGCAGTTCTTC. Translating it yields CASSTTHNEQFF. The gene calls are TRBV11-2 and TRBJ2-1; no firm D call. The CDR3 runs to 12 residues. The V end was cut by 6 bases, the J end by 5 bases, with 8 bases between. Germline-derived CDR1 and CDR2 are SGHAT and FQNNGV.

This clone was detected only once. The chain employs TRBV6-5 and TRBJ1-1; perhaps TRBD1 as D (6 bases). The CDR3 loop spans 14 amino acids. V shed 3 bases and J shed 4 bases, with 12 bases lying between them. Germline V gene lookup returns CDR1 MNHEY and CDR2 SVGAGI. CDR3 DNA sequence: TGTGCCAGCAGTTATACAACAGGGACCACTGAAGCTTTCTTT. It translates to CASSYTTGTTEAFF.

A few counts support this clone. This chain connects TRBV7-8 to TRBJ1-5; tentatively, D is TRBD1 (5 bases). Germline V gene data show CDR1 as SGHVS and CDR2 as FQNEAQ. The CDR3 is 15 residues long. With 5 bases removed from V and 2 bases from J, the gap between germline ends came to 13 bases. In nucleotides, the CDR3 is TGTGCCAGCAGCCCCCGGGGGTCTCGCAATCAGCCCCAGCATTTT. This translates into CASSPRGSRNQPQHF.

The rearrangement links TRBV6-5 to TRBJ2-2; maybe TRBD1 (5 bases). The V end was cut by 8 bases, the J end by 4 bases, with 14 bases between. The CDR3 covers 14 residues. CDR1 is MNHEY, CDR2 SVGAGI, per germline. CDR3 nucleotide sequence: TGTGCCAGCGGCCGGACACGCTCCACCGGGGAGCTGTTTTTT. This codes for CASGRTRSTGELFF.

The chain has TRBV30 and TRBJ1-1, with D perhaps matching TRBD1 (6 bases). This CDR3 has 18 residues. Trimming took 0 bases from V and 1 from J, leaving 21 bases between them. CDR1 GTSNPN and CDR2 SVGIG come from the germline V gene (reference sequence). The CDR3 coding sequence is TGTGCCTGGAGTGTACTCGGTGGGAACAGGGACCAGAACACTGAAGCTTTCTTT. This translates into CAWSVLGGNRDQNTEAFF.

The chain uses TRBV5-6 and TRBJ1-6; D is ambiguous. This CDR3 is 12 amino acids long. CDR1 is SGHDT, CDR2 YYEEEE, per germline. Trimming took off 4 bases at V and 10 bases at J, with 9 bases between the two ends. The CDR3 coding sequence is TGTGCCAGCAGCATATTCAGGTCACCCCTCCACTTT. This gives the protein CASSIFRSPLHF.

This chain connects TRBV3-1 (or the pseudogene TRBV3-2) to TRBJ2-2, with 9 bases that match TRBD2. V gave up 3 bases and J gave up 5 bases; unmatched junction bases: 7. The germline gives CDR1 LGHDT, CDR2 YNNKEL (reference sequence). The CDR3 consists of 16 residues. CDR3 loop: CASSQVAGGWTGELFF. The CDR3 DNA is TGTGCCAGCAGCCAGGTGGCGGGGGGGTGGACCGGGGAGCTGTTTTTT.

This clone showed up just once. The V call is TRBV6-5, the J call TRBJ1-2; 7 bases match TRBD1. The CDR3 contains 13 residues. The germline CDR1 and CDR2 sequences are MNHEY and SVGAGI. Trimming took 0 bases from V and 7 from J; bases not matched to a gene: 2. CDR3 in DNA: TGTGCCAGCAGTTACTCAACAGGGGTTGGCTACACCTTC. Translated: CASSYSTGVGYTF.

The CDR3 bases are TGTGCCAGCAGTGCACCGGGACTCCGGATGACCGGGGAGCTGTTTTTT. This translates into CASSAPGLRMTGELFF. The chain recombines TRBV2 with TRBJ2-2; D is perhaps TRBD2 (6 bases). Trimming shortened V by 4 bases and J by 5 bases, and 17 bases separated the two germline ends. The CDR3 length is 16 residues. Germline-derived CDR1 and CDR2 are SNHLY and FYNNEI. The full variable domain, completed using reference TRBV2 and TRBJ2-2, is EPEVTQTPSHQVTQMGQEVILRCVPISNHLYFYWYRQILGQKVEFLVSFYNNEISEKSEIFDDQFSVERPDGSNFTLKIRSTKLEDSAMYFCASSAPGLRMTGELFFGEGSRLTVL.

This clone has more than one count but fewer than ten. This chain connects TRBV2 to TRBJ2-3; the match to TRBD2 covers 7 bases. This CDR3 has 13 residues. With 9 bases clipped from V and 1 base from J, the junction kept 4 bases outside the gene matches. Per the germline V gene, CDR1 is SNHLY and CDR2 is FYNNEI. The CDR3 DNA follows: TGTGCCAGTAAGCGGGGCGGCACAGATACGCAGTATTTT. Translated, it gives CASKRGGTDTQYF.

This chain links TRBV7-6 with TRBJ1-5; D is uncertain. The CDR3 is 13 residues long. Trimming stripped 5 bases from V and 0 bases from J, with 5 bases between. Germline CDR1 reads SGHVS; CDR2 reads FNYEAQ. DNA of the CDR3: TGTGCCAGCAGCGTATATAGCAATCAGCCCCAGCATTTT. Amino acid sequence: CASSVYSNQPQHF.